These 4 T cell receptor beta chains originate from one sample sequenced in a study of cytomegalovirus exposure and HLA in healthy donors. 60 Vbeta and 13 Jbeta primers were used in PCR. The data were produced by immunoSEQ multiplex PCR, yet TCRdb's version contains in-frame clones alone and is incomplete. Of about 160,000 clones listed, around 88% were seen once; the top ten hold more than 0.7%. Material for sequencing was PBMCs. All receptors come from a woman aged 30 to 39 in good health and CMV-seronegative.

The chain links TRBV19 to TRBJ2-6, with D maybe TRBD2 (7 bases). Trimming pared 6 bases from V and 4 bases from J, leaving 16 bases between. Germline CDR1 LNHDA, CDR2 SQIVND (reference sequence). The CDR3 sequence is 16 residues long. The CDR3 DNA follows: TGTGCCAGTAGGCGGCTCTGGGGGGGCGGGGCCAACGTCCTGACTTTC. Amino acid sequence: CASRRLWGGGANVLTF. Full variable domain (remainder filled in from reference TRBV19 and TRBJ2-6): DGGITQSPKYLFRKEGQNVTLSCEQNLNHDAMYWYRQDPGQGLRLIYYSQIVNDFQKGDIAEGYSVSREKKESFPLTVTSAQKNPTAFYLCASRRLWGGGANVLTFGAGSRLTVL.

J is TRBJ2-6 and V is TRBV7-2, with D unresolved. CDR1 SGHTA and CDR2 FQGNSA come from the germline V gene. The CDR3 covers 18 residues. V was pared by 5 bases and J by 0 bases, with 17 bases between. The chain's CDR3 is CASSRSPPRSSGANVLTF. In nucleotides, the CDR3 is TGTGCCAGCAGCCGGAGTCCCCCTAGGAGCTCTGGGGCCAACGTCCTGACTTTC.

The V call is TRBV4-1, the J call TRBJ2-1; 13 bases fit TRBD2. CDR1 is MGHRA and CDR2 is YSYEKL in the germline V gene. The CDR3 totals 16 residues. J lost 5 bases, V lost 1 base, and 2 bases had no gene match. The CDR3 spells CASSQGLAGGHNEQFF. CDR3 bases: TGCGCCAGCAGCCAAGGACTAGCGGGAGGACACAATGAGCAGTTCTTC.

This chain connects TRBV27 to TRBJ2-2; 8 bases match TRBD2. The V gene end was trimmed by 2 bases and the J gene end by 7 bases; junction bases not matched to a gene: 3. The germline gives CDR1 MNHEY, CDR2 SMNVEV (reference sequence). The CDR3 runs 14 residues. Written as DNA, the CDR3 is TGTGCCAGCAGTTTAGCGGGGGGTGTCGGGGAGCTGTTTTTT. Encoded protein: CASSLAGGVGELFF.